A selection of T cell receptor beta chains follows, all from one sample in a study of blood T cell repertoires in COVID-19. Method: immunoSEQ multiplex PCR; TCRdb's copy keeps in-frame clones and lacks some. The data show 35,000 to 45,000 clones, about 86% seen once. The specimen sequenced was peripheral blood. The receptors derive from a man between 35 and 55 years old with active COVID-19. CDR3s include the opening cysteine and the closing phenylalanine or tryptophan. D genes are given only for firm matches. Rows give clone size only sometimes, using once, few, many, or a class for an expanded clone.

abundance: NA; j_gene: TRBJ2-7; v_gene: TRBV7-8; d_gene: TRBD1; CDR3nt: TGTGCCAGCAGCCCTAGCCGGGACAGGTCGTTCTACGAGCAGTACTTC; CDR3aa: CASSPSRDRSFYEQYF
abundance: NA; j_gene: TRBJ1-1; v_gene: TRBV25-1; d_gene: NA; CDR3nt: TGTGCCAGCAGTTGGGGCTCGGCTGAAGCTTTCTTT; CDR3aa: CASSWGSAEAFF
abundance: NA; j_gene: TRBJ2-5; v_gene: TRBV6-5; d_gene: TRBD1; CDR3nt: TGTGCCAGCAGTTATCGGGACAGCCAAGAGACCCAGTACTTC; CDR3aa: CASSYRDSQETQYF
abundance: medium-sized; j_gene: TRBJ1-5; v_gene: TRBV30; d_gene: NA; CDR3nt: TGTGCCTGGAGTGGGCAGAGCAATCAGCCCCAGCATTTT; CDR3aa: CAWSGQSNQPQHF
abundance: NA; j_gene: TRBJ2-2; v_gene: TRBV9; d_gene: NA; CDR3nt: TGTGCCAGCAGCTTTAGGGGGACCGGGGAGCTGTTTTTT; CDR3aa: CASSFRGTGELFF
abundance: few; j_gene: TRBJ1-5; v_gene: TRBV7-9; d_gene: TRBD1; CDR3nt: TGTGCCAGCAGCTCAACGGCCCAGCGGACAGGGGATCAGCCCCAGCATTTT; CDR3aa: CASSSTAQRTGDQPQHF
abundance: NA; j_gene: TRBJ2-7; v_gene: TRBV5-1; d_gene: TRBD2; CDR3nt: TGCGCCAGCAGCTTGGGTGATAGCGGGAGAAGTATCGAGCAGTACTTC; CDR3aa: CASSLGDSGRSIEQYF
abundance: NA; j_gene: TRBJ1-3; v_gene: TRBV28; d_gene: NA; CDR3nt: TGTGCCAGCAGCCTCAGATACTCTGGAAACACCATATATTTT; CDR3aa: CASSLRYSGNTIYF
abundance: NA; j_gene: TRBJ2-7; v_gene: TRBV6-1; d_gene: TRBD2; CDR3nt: TGTGCCAGCAGTGAAGGGACTAGCGGGAGTTTCTACGAGCAGTACTTC; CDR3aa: CASSEGTSGSFYEQYF
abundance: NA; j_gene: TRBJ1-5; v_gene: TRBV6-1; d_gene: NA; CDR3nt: TGTGCCAGCAGTGTTATACAGGGCCCTAGCAATCAGCCCCAGCATTTT; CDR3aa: CASSVIQGPSNQPQHF
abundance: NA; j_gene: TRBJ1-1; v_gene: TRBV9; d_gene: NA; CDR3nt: TGTGCCAGCAGCGTAGGCAGGGGCATTAACACTGAAGCTTTCTTT; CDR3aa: CASSVGRGINTEAFF
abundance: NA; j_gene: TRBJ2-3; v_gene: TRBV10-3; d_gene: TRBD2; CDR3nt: TGTGCCATCAGGTTCGGACTAGCGGATAGCACAGATACGCAGTATTTT; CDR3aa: CAIRFGLADSTDTQYF
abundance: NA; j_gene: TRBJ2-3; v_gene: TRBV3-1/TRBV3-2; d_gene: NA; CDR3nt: TGTGCCAGCAGCCTAAGGCTAGCCGGGGACACAGATACGCAGTATTTT; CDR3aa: CASSLRLAGDTDTQYF
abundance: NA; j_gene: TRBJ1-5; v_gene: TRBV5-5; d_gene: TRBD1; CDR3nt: TGTGCCAGCAGCCTTCGACAGGGGAGCAATCAGCCCCAGCATTTT; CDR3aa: CASSLRQGSNQPQHF
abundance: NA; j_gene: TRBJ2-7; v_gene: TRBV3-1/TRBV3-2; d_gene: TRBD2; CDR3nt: TGTGCCAGCAGCCCTGGGACTAGCTTGAAGCAGTACTTC; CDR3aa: CASSPGTSLKQYF
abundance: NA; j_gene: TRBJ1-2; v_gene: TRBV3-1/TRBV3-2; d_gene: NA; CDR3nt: TGTGCCAGCAGCCAAGTCGCACAGGGTAACTATGGCTACACCTTC; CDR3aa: CASSQVAQGNYGYTF
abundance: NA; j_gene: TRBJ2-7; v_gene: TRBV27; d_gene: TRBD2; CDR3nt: TGTGCCAGCAGTTTAAGCGGGAGATACGAGCAGTACTTC; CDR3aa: CASSLSGRYEQYF
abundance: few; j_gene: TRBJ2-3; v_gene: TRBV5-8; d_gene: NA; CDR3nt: TGTGCCAGCATCGGACTAAACGGGGATACGCAGTATTTT; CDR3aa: CASIGLNGDTQYF
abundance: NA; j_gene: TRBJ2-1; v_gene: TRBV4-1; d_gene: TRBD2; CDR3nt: TGCGCCAGCAGCCCCAGACTAGCGGGAGGGCCCTATGAGCAGTTCTTC; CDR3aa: CASSPRLAGGPYEQFF
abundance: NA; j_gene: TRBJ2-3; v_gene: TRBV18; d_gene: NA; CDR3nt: TGTGCCAGCTCACCAAGGCCGCGAGGAACAGATACGCAGTATTTT; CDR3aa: CASSPRPRGTDTQYF
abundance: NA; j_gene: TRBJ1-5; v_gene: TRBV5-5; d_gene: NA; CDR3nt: TGTGCCAGCAGCTTGGGGGGGGACCAGCCCCAGCATTTT; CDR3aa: CASSLGGDQPQHF
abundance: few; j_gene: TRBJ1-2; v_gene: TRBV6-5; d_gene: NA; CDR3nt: TGTGCCAGCAGCCTAAGGAGGGACGTTCTGCAGGGCTACACCTTC; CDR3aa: CASSLRRDVLQGYTF
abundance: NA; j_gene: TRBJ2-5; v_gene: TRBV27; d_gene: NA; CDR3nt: TGTGCCAGCAGTTCGGGGTTTTTGGAGACCCAGTACTTC; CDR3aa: CASSSGFLETQYF
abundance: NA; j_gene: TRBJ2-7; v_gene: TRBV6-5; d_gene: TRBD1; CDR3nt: TGTGCCAGCAGTTCTGGGGACAGGGTTTTCCCCAGGGGAGAGTACTTC; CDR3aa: CASSSGDRVFPRGEYF
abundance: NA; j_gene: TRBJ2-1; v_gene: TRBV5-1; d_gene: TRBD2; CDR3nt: TGCGCCAGTACGACTAGCGGGAGCTTCGATGAGCAGTTCTTC; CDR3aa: CASTTSGSFDEQFF
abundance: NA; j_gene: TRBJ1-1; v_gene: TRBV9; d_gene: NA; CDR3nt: TGTGCCAGCAGCGTCTTGGACAGAGGATTGACTGAAGCTTTCTTT; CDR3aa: CASSVLDRGLTEAFF
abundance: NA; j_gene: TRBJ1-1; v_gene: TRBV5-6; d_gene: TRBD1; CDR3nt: TGTGCCAGCAGCTTGACTTCCGGGACAGGGGCCACTGAAGCTTTCTTT; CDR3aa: CASSLTSGTGATEAFF
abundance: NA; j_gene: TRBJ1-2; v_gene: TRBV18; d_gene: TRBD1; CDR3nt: TGTGCCAGCTCACCGGGGACAGGAGACTATGGCTACACCTTC; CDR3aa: CASSPGTGDYGYTF
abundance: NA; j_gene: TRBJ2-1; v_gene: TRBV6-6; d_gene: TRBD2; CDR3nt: TGTGCCAGCAGTCTAACTATGACTAGCGGGAGAGTGGGCGAGCAGTTCTTC; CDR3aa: CASSLTMTSGRVGEQFF
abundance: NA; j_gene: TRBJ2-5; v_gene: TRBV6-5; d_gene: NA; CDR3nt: TGTGCCAGCAGTACACTGACTCCCGGTAGGGAGACCCAGTACTTC; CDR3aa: CASSTLTPGRETQYF
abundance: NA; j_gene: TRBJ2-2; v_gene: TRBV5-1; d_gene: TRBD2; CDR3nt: TGCGCCAGCAGCTCAAGGGGCGGGGGAACGAACACCGGGGAGCTGTTTTTT; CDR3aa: CASSSRGGGTNTGELFF
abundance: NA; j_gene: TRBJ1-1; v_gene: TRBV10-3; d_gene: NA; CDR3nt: TGTGCCATCAGTGCTCAGGGTTCGGACACTGAAGCTTTCTTT; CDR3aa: CAISAQGSDTEAFF
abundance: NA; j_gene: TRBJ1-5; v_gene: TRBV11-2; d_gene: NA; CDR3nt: TGTGCCAGCAGCTCGGACATCAATCAGCCCCAGCATTTT; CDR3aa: CASSSDINQPQHF
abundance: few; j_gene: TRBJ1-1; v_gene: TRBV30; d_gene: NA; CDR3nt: TGTGCCTGGAGCGGTGGTGAGAGACATACTGAAGCTTTCTTT; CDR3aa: CAWSGGERHTEAFF
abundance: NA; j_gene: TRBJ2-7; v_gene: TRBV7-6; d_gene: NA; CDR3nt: TGTGCCAGCAGCTTAAGACTCCATGCTGGCTACGAGCAGTACTTC; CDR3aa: CASSLRLHAGYEQYF
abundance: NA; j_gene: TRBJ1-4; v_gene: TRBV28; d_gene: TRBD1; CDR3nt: TGTGCCAGCAGTACAGGGGGACCTAATGAAAAACTGTTTTTT; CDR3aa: CASSTGGPNEKLFF
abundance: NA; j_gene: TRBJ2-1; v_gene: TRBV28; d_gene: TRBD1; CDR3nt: TGTGCCAGCAGTCCTCCCACAGGGGTTCCCTACAATGAGCAGTTCTTC; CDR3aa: CASSPPTGVPYNEQFF
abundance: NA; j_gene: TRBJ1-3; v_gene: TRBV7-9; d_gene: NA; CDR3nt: TGTGCCAGCAGCGATAGCTCTGGAAACACCATATATTTT; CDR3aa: CASSDSSGNTIYF
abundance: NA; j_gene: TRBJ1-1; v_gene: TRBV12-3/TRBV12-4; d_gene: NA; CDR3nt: TGTGCCAGCAGAAGCGGGCAGGAAGCTTTCTTT; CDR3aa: CASRSGQEAFF
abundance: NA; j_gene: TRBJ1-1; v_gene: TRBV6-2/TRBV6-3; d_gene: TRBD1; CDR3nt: TGTGCCAGCAGTTTTCAGGGGGACGACACTGAAGCTTTCTTT; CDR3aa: CASSFQGDDTEAFF
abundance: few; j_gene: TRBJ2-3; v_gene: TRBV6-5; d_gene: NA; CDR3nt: TGTGCCAGCAGCCTCTCCGGGACTAGCACAGATACGCAGTATTTT; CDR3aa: CASSLSGTSTDTQYF
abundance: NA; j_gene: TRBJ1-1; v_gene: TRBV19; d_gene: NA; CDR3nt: TGTGCCAGTTTCATGGTGGGCTACCCAAGGTACACTGAAGCTTTCTTT; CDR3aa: CASFMVGYPRYTEAFF
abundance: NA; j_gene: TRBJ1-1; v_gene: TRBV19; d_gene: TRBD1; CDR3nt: TGTGCCAGTAGTATTCGACAGGGGTCTTACGCTGAAGCTTTCTTT; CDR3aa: CASSIRQGSYAEAFF
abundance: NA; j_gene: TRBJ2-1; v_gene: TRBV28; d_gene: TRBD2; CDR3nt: TGTGCCAGCATCTTCGGACAGGGGACTAGCGGGAGAAGAAGCAATGAGCAGTTCTTC; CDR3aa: CASIFGQGTSGRRSNEQFF